What follows are 20 T cell receptor beta chains derived from one specimen sequenced in a study of shared clonotypes between healthy human individuals. Sequencing was performed with immunoSEQ multiplex PCR; in TCRdb, only in-frame clones are kept and a portion is missing. The sample includes 2.3 million or so clones, 80% to 95% of them seen just once. Sequenced material: naive CD4+ T cells from PBMCs. Subset given: CD45RA+ positively selected. The receptors come from a man aged 18-30 years in good health. Some clones in this sample may be carry-over from other donors' samples.

This rearrangement joins TRBV5-5 to TRBJ2-5; D is undetermined. CDR1 and CDR2 (germline): SGHKS, YYEKEE (reference sequence). Trimming shortened V by 4 bases and J by 6 bases, and 13 bases separated the two germline ends. The CDR3 runs to 13 residues. CDR3 nucleotide sequence: TGTGCCAGCAGCGGTGAACGGTGGCAGACCCAGTACTTC. It is translated as CASSGERWQTQYF.

Comment on this clone: The identical CDR3 is also encoded by other nucleotide sequences in the sample. The genes are TRBV5-4 and TRBJ2-7; TRBD1 agrees at 7 bases. Trimming removed 4 bases from V and 4 bases from J; junction bases left unmatched: 5. CDR1 SGHNT and CDR2 YYREEE come from the germline V gene (reference sequence). CDR3 length equals 13 residues. Here the CDR3 reads CASSLGGVYEQYF. CDR3 nucleotide sequence: TGTGCCAGCAGCCTAGGGGGCGTATACGAGCAGTACTTC. The variable domain in full, with the rest retrieved from reference TRBV5-4 and TRBJ2-7, is ETGVTQSPTHLIKTRGQQVTLRCSSQSGHNTVSWYQQALGQGPQFIFQYYREEENGRGNFPPRFSGLQFPNYSSELNVNALELDDSALYLCASSLGGVYEQYFGPGTRLTVT.

The V call is TRBV7-7, the J call TRBJ1-1; possibly TRBD1 for D (5 bases). CDR1 is SSHAT, CDR2 FNYEAQ, per germline (reference sequence). The CDR3 has 13 amino acids. Trimming stripped 1 base from V and 4 bases from J, with 7 bases between. DNA for the CDR3: TGTGCCAGCAGCTTAGAGGGGTCCACTGAAGCTTTCTTT. Translating it yields CASSLEGSTEAFF.

The gene calls are TRBV30 and TRBJ1-3; D unclear. The CDR3 length is 17 residues. The V gene lost 2 bases and the J gene lost 5 bases, with 22 bases spanning the gap. Germline V gene data show CDR1 as GTSNPN and CDR2 as SVGIG (reference sequence). CDR3 sequence: CAWSRRPGEGQRNTIYF. The CDR3 DNA reads as TGTGCCTGGAGTAGAAGACCCGGGGAGGGCCAAAGAAACACCATATATTTT.

Worth noting for this clone: Other nucleotide sequences from this sample produce the same CDR3. V and J are TRBV2 and TRBJ2-3, with no clear D. Germline CDR1 reads SNHLY; CDR2 reads FYNNEI. V was clipped by 6 bases and J by 3 bases, with 7 bases between them. The CDR3 length is 12 residues. The DNA for the CDR3 is TGTGCCAGCAGGGAGAGGACAGATACGCAGTATTTT. Translation: CASRERTDTQYF.

The chain joins TRBV7-2 to TRBJ2-3; D unresolved. The V end lost 3 bases, the J end lost 4 bases, and 8 bases lay between the germline ends. The CDR3 contains 13 residues. Germline V gene data show CDR1 as SGHTA and CDR2 as FQGNSA. In DNA form, the CDR3 reads TGTGCCAGCAGCTTTAACCACGCAGATACGCAGTATTTT. Amino acid sequence: CASSFNHADTQYF.

The chain has TRBV29-1 and TRBJ2-7, with D perhaps matching TRBD2 (6 bases). Between the trimmed V and J ends, which lost 4 bases and 1 base, there was a span of 14 bases. The CDR3 extends over 14 amino acids. Germline loops: CDR1 SQVTM, CDR2 ANQGSEA. The CDR3 sequence is CSVVGGTDSYEQYF. DNA of the CDR3: TGCAGCGTTGTAGGCGGGACGGATTCCTACGAGCAGTACTTC.

This chain joins TRBV19 and TRBJ1-1; D is possibly TRBD1 (6 bases). Trimming stripped 4 bases from V and 1 base from J, with 16 bases between. From germline, CDR1 is LNHDA and CDR2 SQIVND (reference sequence). The CDR3 spans 16 residues. CDR3 in amino acids: CASSTPGRGGNTEAFF. Written as DNA, the CDR3 is TGTGCCAGTAGTACCCCCGGCAGAGGGGGGAACACTGAAGCTTTCTTT.

This chain uses TRBV5-1 with TRBJ2-1, with 9 bases aligning to TRBD2. The CDR3 is made up of 17 amino acids. The trim removed 3 bases at V and 2 bases at J, leaving 9 bases unmatched. Germline-derived CDR1 and CDR2 are SGHRS and YFSETQ. The CDR3 reads CASSWWASGDTYNEQFF. CDR3 bases: TGCGCCAGCAGCTGGTGGGCTAGCGGGGACACCTACAATGAGCAGTTCTTC.

The chain has TRBV21-1 and TRBJ2-7. TRBV21-1 represents a pseudogene. The CDR3 covers 14 residues. In DNA, the CDR3 is TGTGCCAGCAGCAAGGGTGACGGACCCTACGAGCAGTACTTC. This gives the protein CASSKGDGPYEQYF.

The rearrangement uses TRBV14 and TRBJ2-7, with 10 bases lining up with TRBD1. This CDR3 spans 15 amino acids. Germline V lookup: CDR1 SGHDN, CDR2 FVKESK. J was trimmed by 5 bases and V by 5 bases; bases with no gene match: 9. CDR3 protein: CASSYKPGTGDEQYF. The CDR3 DNA reads TGTGCCAGCAGCTACAAACCCGGGACAGGGGACGAGCAGTACTTC.

The rearrangement uses TRBV11-2 and TRBJ1-2; D is perhaps TRBD1 (5 bases). Germline V gives CDR1 SGHAT, CDR2 FQNNGV. The CDR3 consists of 12 residues. Trimming took 4 bases from V and 8 from J, leaving 11 bases between them. The CDR3 loop reads CASSSETEGYTF. In DNA form, the CDR3 reads TGTGCCAGCAGCTCTGAGACAGAAGGCTACACCTTC.

As concerns this clone: Distinct nucleotide sequences in the sample also encode this CDR3. The chain couples TRBV5-1 to TRBJ2-3; D call uncertain. Germline CDR1 and CDR2: SGHRS and YFSETQ. V lost 4 bases, J lost 0 bases, and 12 bases lay in between. The length of the CDR3 is 15 residues. CDR3 region: CASSVAGSSTDTQYF. Written as DNA, the CDR3 is TGCGCCAGCAGCGTAGCAGGTTCTAGCACAGATACGCAGTATTTT.

The genes are TRBV7-2 and TRBJ2-2, with 11 bases lining up with TRBD2. CDR1 and CDR2 (germline): SGHTA, FQGNSA. The CDR3 loop spans 16 amino acids. The trim removed 5 bases at V and 7 bases at J, leaving 9 bases unmatched. The CDR3 reads CASSPDSGRVIGELFF. Written as DNA, the CDR3 is TGTGCCAGCAGCCCAGATAGCGGGAGGGTTATCGGGGAGCTGTTTTTT.

The V and J genes are TRBV28 and TRBJ2-1; D gene unclear. The CDR3 is 15 residues long. V lost 6 bases and J 7 bases, leaving 19 bases between the germline ends. Germline CDR1 reads MDHEN; CDR2 reads SYDVKM. The CDR3 DNA reads TGTGCCAGCAGCCCGTCCGGCCCGGGCGTAAATGAGCAGTTCTTC. Residues: CASSPSGPGVNEQFF.

This clone is a singleton in its sample. This chain uses TRBV14 with TRBJ1-4; unclear D gene. V lost 3 bases and J 8 bases, leaving 16 bases between the germline ends. Germline lookup yields CDR1 SGHDN and CDR2 FVKESK. The CDR3 consists of 15 residues. CDR3 nucleotides: TGTGCCAGCAGCCAGGACGAAAGACGAGGGGAAAAACTGTTTTTT. Protein sequence: CASSQDERRGEKLFF.

This chain joins TRBV5-6 and TRBJ1-2, with no clear D. The CDR3 sequence is 13 residues long. V lost 4 bases, J lost 2 bases, and 9 bases lay in between. Per the germline V gene, CDR1 is SGHDT and CDR2 is YYEEEE. The CDR3 DNA reads TGTGCCAGCAGCGCTAAAACGAACTATGGCTACACCTTC. This sequence encodes CASSAKTNYGYTF.

Points on this clone: The sample holds other DNA sequences that translate to the same CDR3. This sequence joins TRBV5-1 and TRBJ1-1; possibly TRBD1 for D (6 bases). CDR3 length: 16 amino acids. Germline V gene data show CDR1 as SGHRS and CDR2 as YFSETQ. Trimming stripped 0 bases from V and 0 bases from J, with 12 bases between. DNA of the CDR3: TGCGCCAGCAGCTTGGGCAGGGGCCCTATGAACACTGAAGCTTTCTTT. Amino acid sequence: CASSLGRGPMNTEAFF.

This clone was counted a single time. CDR3 DNA: TGTGCCAGCAGCCGGGACCCGGGGACGGGCGAGCAGTACTTC. This encodes CASSRDPGTGEQYF. This chain joins TRBV5-6 and TRBJ2-7, with D perhaps being TRBD1 or TRBD2 (5 bases each). The CDR3 is 14 residues long. From germline, CDR1 is SGHDT and CDR2 YYEEEE. V gave up 4 bases and J gave up 6 bases, with 17 bases separating them.

The genes are TRBV5-1 and TRBJ2-1; perhaps D is TRBD1 or TRBD2 (5 bases each). Between the trimmed V and J ends, which lost 0 bases and 9 bases, there was a span of 16 bases. The length of the CDR3 is 15 residues. In germline, CDR1 is SGHRS, CDR2 YFSETQ. The CDR3 coding sequence is TGCGCCAGCAGCTTGGTAGGGACGGACGTGAGTGAGCAGTTCTTC. Its protein is CASSLVGTDVSEQFF.